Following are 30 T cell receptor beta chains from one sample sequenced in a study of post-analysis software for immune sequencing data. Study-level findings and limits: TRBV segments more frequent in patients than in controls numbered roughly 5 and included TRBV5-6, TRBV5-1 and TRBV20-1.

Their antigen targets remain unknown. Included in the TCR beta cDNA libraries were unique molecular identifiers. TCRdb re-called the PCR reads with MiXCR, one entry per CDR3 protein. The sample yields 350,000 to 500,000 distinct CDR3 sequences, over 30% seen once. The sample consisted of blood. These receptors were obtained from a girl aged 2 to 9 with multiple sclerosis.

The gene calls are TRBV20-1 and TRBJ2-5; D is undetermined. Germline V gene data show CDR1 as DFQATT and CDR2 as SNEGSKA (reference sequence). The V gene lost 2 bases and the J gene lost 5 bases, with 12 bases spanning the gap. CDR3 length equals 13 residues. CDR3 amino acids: CSARLGREETQYF. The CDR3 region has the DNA TGCAGTGCTAGACTTGGGCGTGAGGAGACCCAGTACTTC.

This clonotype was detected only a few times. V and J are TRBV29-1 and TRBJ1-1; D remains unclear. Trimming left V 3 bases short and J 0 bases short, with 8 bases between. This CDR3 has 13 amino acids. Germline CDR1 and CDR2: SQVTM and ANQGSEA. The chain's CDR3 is CSVERRLNTEAFF. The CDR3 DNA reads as TGCAGCGTTGAGAGGCGGCTGAACACTGAAGCTTTCTTT.

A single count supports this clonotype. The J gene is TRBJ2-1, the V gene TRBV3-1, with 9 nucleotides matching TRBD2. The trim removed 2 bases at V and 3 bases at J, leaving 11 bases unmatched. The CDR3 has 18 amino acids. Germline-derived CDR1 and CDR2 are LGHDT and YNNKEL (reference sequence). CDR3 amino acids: CASSQRPPRAGGYNEQFF. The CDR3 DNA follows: TGTGCCAGCAGCCAAAGACCCCCGCGAGCGGGGGGCTACAATGAGCAGTTCTTC.

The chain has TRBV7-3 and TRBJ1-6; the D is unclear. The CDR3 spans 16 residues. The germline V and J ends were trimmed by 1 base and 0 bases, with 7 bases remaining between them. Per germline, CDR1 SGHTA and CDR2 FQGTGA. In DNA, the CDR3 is TGTGCCAGCAGCTTAAGGCCTAGCTCCTATAATTCACCCCTCCACTTT. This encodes CASSLRPSSYNSPLHF.

CDR3 DNA sequence: TGTGCCAGCAGTGTCCAACAGGGGAGAGACACAGATACGCAGTATTTT. The encoded protein is CASSVQQGRDTDTQYF. The genes are TRBV6-1 and TRBJ2-3; 7 nucleotides agree with TRBD1. With V trimmed by 4 bases and J by 2 bases, 9 bases remained unmatched. CDR3 size: 16 residues. Germline CDR1 reads MNHNS; CDR2 reads SASEGT.

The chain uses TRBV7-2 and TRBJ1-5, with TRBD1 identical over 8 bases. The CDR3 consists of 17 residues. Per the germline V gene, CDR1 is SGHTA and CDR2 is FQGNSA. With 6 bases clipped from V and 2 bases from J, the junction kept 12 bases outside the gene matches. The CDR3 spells CASSSTGGTYGNQPQHF. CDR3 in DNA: TGTGCCAGCAGTAGCACAGGGGGGACTTATGGCAATCAGCCCCAGCATTTT.

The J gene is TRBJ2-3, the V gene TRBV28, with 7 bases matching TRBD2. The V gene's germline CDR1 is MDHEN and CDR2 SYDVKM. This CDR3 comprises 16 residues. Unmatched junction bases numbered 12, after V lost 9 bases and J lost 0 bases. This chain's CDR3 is CASSQRDPTSTDTQYF. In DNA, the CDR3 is TGTGCCAGTTCCCAGCGGGACCCTACAAGCACAGATACGCAGTATTTT.

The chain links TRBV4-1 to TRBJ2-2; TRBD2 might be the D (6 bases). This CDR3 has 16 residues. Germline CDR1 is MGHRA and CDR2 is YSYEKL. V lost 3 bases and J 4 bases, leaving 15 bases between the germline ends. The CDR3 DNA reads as TGCGCCAGCAGCCATGCCCCGGGACTCCTCACCGGGGAGCTGTTTTTT. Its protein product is CASSHAPGLLTGELFF.

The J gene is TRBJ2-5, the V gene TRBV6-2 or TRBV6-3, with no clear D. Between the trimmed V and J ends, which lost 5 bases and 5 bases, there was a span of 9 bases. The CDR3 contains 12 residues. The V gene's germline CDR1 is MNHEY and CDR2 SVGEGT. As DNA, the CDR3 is TGTGCCAGCAGTCCTATGGGGGAGACCCAGTACTTC. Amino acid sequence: CASSPMGETQYF.

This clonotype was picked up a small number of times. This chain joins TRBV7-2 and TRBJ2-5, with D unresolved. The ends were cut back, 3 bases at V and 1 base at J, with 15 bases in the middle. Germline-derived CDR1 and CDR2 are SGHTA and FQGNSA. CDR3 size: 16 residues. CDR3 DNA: TGTGCCAGCAGCTTCCTAGGCGCGGTAATCCAAGAGACCCAGTACTTC. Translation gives CASSFLGAVIQETQYF.

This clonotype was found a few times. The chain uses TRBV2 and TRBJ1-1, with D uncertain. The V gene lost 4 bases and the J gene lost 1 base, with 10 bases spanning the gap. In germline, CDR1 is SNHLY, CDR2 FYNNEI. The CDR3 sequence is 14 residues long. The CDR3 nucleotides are TGTGCCAGCAGTGTTTACCGGAGGAACACTGAAGCTTTCTTT. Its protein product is CASSVYRRNTEAFF.

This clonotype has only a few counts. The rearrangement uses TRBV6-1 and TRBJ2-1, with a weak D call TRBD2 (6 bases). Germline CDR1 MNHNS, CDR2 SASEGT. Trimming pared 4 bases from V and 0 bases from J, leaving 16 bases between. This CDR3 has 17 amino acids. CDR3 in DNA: TGTGCCAGCAGTGGTGGTCGGGAGCCAGGCTCCTACAATGAGCAGTTCTTC. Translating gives CASSGGREPGSYNEQFF.

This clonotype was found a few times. This chain's CDR3 is CASSFDWDRGYEQYF. In DNA form, the CDR3 reads TGTGCCAGCAGTTTCGACTGGGACAGGGGCTACGAGCAGTACTTC. The chain employs TRBV6-5 and TRBJ2-7; 10 positions agree with TRBD1. The V gene end was trimmed by 4 bases and the J gene end by 3 bases; junction bases not matched to a gene: 6. CDR3 size: 15 residues. Germline V gives CDR1 MNHEY, CDR2 SVGAGI.

CDR3 sequence (DNA): TGCGCCAGCAGCCCCTACCGCGGGGCAATGGGTGAGACCCAGTACTTC. It translates to CASSPYRGAMGETQYF. This chain joins TRBV5-1 and TRBJ2-5; TRBD2 might be the D (6 bases). V was clipped by 4 bases and J by 5 bases, with 21 bases between them. Germline lookup yields CDR1 SGHRS and CDR2 YFSETQ. The CDR3 runs 16 residues.

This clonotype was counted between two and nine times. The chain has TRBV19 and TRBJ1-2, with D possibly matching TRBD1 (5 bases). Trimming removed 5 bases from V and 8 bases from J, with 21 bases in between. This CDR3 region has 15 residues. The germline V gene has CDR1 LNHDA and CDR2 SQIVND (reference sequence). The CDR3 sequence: CASSPGDGVGTGYTF. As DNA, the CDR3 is TGTGCCAGTAGTCCCGGGGATGGGGTCGGGACCGGCTACACCTTC.

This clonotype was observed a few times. The CDR3 loop reads CASSPLRGNEKLFF. For the CDR3, the DNA is TGTGCCAGCAGTCCACTGAGGGGGAATGAAAAACTGTTTTTT. The rearrangement joins TRBV12-3 or TRBV12-4 to TRBJ1-4; tentatively, D is TRBD1 (6 bases). The CDR3 runs to 14 residues. V shed 5 bases and J shed 5 bases, with 12 bases lying between them.

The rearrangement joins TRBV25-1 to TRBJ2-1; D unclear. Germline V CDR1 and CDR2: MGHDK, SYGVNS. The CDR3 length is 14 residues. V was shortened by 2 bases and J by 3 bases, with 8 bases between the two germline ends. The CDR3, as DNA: TGTGCCAGCAGTGAACCCTCGAACTACAATGAGCAGTTCTTC. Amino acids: CASSEPSNYNEQFF.

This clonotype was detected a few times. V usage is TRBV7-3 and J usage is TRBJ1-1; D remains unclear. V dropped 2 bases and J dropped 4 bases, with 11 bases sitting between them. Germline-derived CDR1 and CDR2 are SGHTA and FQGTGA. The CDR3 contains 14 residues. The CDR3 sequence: CASSLWAVGTEAFF. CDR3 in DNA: TGTGCCAGCAGCTTATGGGCAGTGGGCACTGAAGCTTTCTTT.

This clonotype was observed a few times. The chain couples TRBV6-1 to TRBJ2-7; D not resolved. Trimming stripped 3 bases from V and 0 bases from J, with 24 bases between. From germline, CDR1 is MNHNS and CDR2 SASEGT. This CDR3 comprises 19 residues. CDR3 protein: CASSDNLPLGLLSSYEQYF. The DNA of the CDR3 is TGTGCCAGCAGTGACAATCTGCCCCTAGGCCTTCTGAGCTCCTACGAGCAGTACTTC.

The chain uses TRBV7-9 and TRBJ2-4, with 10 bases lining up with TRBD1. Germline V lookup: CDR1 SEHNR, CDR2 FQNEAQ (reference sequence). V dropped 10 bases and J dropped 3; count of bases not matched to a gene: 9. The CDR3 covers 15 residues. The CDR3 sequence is CATQLRTGGKNIQYF. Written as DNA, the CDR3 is TGTGCCACCCAGCTCAGGACAGGGGGCAAAAACATTCAGTACTTC.

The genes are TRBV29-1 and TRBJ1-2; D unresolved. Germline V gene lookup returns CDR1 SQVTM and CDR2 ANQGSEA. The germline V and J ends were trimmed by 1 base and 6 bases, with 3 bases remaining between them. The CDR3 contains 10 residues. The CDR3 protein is CSVEGNGYTF. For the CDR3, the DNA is TGCAGCGTTGAAGGGAATGGCTACACCTTC.

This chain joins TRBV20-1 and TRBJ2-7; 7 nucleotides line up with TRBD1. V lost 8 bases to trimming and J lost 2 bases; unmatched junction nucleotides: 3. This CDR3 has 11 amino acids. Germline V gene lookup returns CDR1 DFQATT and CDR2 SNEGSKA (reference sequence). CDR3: CSWDSTYEQYF. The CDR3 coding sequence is TGCAGTTGGGACAGTACCTACGAGCAGTACTTC.

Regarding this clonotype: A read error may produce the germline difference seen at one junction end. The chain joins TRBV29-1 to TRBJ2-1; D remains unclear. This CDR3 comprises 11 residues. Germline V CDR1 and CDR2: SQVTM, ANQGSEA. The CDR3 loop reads CSAEGNYEQFF. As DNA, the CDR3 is TGCAGCGCTGAAGGGAATTATGAGCAGTTCTTC.

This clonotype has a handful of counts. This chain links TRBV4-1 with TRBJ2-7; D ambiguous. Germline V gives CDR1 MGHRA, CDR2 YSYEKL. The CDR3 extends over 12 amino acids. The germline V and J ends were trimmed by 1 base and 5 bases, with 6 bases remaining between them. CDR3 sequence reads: CASSQGPHEQYF. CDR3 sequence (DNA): TGCGCCAGCAGCCAAGGACCTCACGAGCAGTACTTC.

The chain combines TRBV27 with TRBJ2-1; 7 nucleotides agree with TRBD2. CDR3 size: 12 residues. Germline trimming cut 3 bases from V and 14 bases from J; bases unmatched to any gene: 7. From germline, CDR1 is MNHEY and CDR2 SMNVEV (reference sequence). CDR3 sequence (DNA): TGTGCCAGCAGTTTTACTAGCCGGGGGGAGTTCTTC. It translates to CASSFTSRGEFF.

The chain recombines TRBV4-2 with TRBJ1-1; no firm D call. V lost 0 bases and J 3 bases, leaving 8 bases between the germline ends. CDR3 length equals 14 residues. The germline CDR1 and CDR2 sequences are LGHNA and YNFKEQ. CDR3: CASSQDEVYTEAFF. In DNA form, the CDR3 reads TGTGCCAGCAGCCAAGATGAGGTCTACACTGAAGCTTTCTTT.

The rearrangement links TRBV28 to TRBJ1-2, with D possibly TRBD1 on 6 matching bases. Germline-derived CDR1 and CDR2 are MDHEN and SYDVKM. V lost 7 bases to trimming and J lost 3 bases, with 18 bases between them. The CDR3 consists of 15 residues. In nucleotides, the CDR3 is TGTGCCAGCACGCCCTATGACAGGCCCTACTATGGCTACACCTTC. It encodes CASTPYDRPYYGYTF.

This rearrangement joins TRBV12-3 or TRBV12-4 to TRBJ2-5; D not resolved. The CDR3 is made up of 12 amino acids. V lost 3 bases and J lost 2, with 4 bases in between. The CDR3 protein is CASSFNQETQYF. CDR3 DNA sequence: TGTGCCAGCAGTTTTAATCAAGAGACCCAGTACTTC.

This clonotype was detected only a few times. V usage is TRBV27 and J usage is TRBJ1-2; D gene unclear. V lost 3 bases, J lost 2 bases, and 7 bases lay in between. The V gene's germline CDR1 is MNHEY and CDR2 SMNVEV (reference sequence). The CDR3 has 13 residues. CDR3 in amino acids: CASSFTANYGYTF. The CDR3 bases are TGTGCCAGCAGTTTCACAGCAAACTATGGCTACACCTTC.

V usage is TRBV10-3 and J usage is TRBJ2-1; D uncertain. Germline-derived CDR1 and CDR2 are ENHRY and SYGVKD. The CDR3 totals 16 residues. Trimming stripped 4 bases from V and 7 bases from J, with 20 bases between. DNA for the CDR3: TGTGCCATCAGTGGCCGGCCGGGTCTTATGTTGAATGAGCAGTTCTTC. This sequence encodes CAISGRPGLMLNEQFF.